These 24 T cell receptor beta chains were all obtained from the same sample, sequenced in a study of human T cells and chemical hapten exposure. TCRdb called the RACE reads again in MiXCR, with one record for every CDR3 protein. In the table there are almost 35,000 distinct CDR3 sequences, over 9% of which are singletons. Time point defined: pre-sensitization, week 0. Documented treatment: therapeutic diphenylcyclopropenone sensitization with weekly scalp DPC. Total RNA extraction was carried out from unfractionated whole blood. This material consisted of whole blood, taken in connection with sensitization to the hapten diphenylcyclopropenone (DPC). These receptors were taken from a man aged 50 to 60 with alopecia areata. Some clones in this sample may be carry-over from other donors' samples.

The chain carries TRBV7-2 and TRBJ2-3; 10 positions agree with TRBD2. Germline assignment: CDR1 SGHTA and CDR2 FQGNSA. The CDR3 is 15 amino acids. V lost 2 bases and J lost 5; bases outside the gene matches: 4. The CDR3: CASSLQAGGIDTQYF. CDR3 nucleotide sequence: TGTGCCAGCAGCTTACAAGCGGGAGGGATAGATACGCAGTATTTT.

This clonotype has ten or more counts. The V gene is TRBV6-4, the J gene TRBJ2-1, with 8 positions matching TRBD1. Germline V gene lookup returns CDR1 MRHNA and CDR2 SNTAGT. The CDR3 has 14 amino acids. V was clipped by 4 bases and J by 3 bases; unmatched bases: 2. CDR3 sequence (DNA): TGTGCCAGCAGTGCGACAGGGGTCTACAATGAGCAGTTCTTC. It encodes CASSATGVYNEQFF.

This clonotype was recorded at least ten times. The chain links TRBV14 to TRBJ2-3, with D tentatively TRBD1 (6 bases). Germline lookup yields CDR1 SGHDN and CDR2 FVKESK. The CDR3 covers 13 residues. V lost 4 bases and J lost 6, with 11 bases in between. CDR3 loop: CASSRTALDTQYF. CDR3 coding DNA: TGTGCCAGCAGCCGGACAGCTCTGGATACGCAGTATTTT.

This clonotype was observed many times. The chain carries TRBV11-2 and TRBJ1-1; D is unresolved. The CDR3 extends over 15 amino acids. V lost 0 bases, J lost 6 bases, and 14 bases lay in between. Germline CDR1 reads SGHAT; CDR2 reads FQNNGV. CDR3 DNA sequence: TGTGCCAGCAGCTTAGATCCCGGTCCGGTTGCTGAAGCTTTCTTT. Protein sequence: CASSLDPGPVAEAFF.

This clonotype was found a few times. The chain recombines TRBV6-1 with TRBJ2-7, with D unclear. Germline lookup yields CDR1 MNHNS and CDR2 SASEGT. The CDR3 has 13 amino acids. Trimming stripped 10 bases from V and 4 bases from J, with 17 bases between. In DNA form, the CDR3 reads TGTGCCACCCTGCGGCAGCTAGGGTACGAGCAGTACTTC. It translates to CATLRQLGYEQYF.

This clonotype was found a few times. The chain's CDR3 is CASSLEGLAGAEQFF. CDR3 nucleotides: TGTGCCAGCAGCTTAGAGGGACTAGCGGGAGCTGAGCAGTTCTTC. The chain combines TRBV7-2 with TRBJ2-1; 14 bases map to TRBD2. Trimming removed 1 base from V and 9 bases from J; junction bases left unmatched: 2. This CDR3 comprises 15 residues. Looked up from germline, CDR1 is SGHTA and CDR2 is FQGNSA.

This clonotype has a count of ten or more. This sequence joins TRBV19 and TRBJ2-4; 11 nucleotides match TRBD1. The CDR3 has 16 amino acids. In germline, CDR1 is LNHDA, CDR2 SQIVND (reference sequence). J lost 2 bases, V lost 1 base, and 1 base had no gene match. The CDR3 bases are TGTGCCAGTAGTATAGGGACAGGGGGCACCAAAAACATTCAGTACTTC. Protein product: CASSIGTGGTKNIQYF. Combining the CDR3 with reference TRBV19 and TRBJ2-4 gives the whole variable domain DGGITQSPKYLFRKEGQNVTLSCEQNLNHDAMYWYRQDPGQGLRLIYYSQIVNDFQKGDIAEGYSVSREKKESFPLTVTSAQKNPTAFYLCASSIGTGGTKNIQYFGAGTRLSVL.

The chain is built from TRBV7-2 and TRBJ1-1; D gene ambiguous. The CDR3 is made up of 13 amino acids. Germline V gene lookup returns CDR1 SGHTA and CDR2 FQGNSA. The V and J ends lost 0 bases and 4 bases respectively, with 6 bases between them. The CDR3 coding sequence is TGTGCCAGCAGCTTAGCCCCGATCACTGAAGCTTTCTTT. Translating it yields CASSLAPITEAFF.

This clonotype was recorded a few times. V is TRBV11-2 and J is TRBJ1-1; TRBD1 matches at 9 bases. The CDR3 spans 12 residues. With V trimmed by 5 bases and J by 10 bases, 5 bases remained unmatched. Germline values: CDR1 SGHAT, CDR2 FQNNGV. The CDR3 DNA is TGTGCCAGCAGCCGGGACAGGGAGGGAGCTTTCTTT. Translation gives CASSRDREGAFF.

This clonotype was seen more than once but under ten times. Written as DNA, the CDR3 is TGTGCCAGCAGCCAAGAGGCTAGCAATCAGCCCCAGCATTTT. Translated, it gives CASSQEASNQPQHF. The V call is TRBV4-2, the J call TRBJ1-5, with D unclear. This CDR3 region has 14 residues. The germline gives CDR1 LGHNA, CDR2 YNFKEQ. V shed 0 bases and J shed 0 bases, with 3 bases lying between them.

This clonotype was found many times. V and J are TRBV29-1 and TRBJ2-3; D is ambiguous. CDR3 length: 10 residues. Germline CDR1 reads SQVTM; CDR2 reads ANQGSEA. Between the trimmed V and J ends, which lost 6 bases and 4 bases, there was a span of 5 bases. The CDR3 DNA reads TGCAGCGTCATGGCAGATACGCAGTATTTT. Protein sequence: CSVMADTQYF.

This clonotype was detected only a few times. The chain links TRBV6-6 to TRBJ1-5; 7 bases fit TRBD1. This CDR3 has 17 residues. V lost 4 bases to trimming and J lost 7 bases; unmatched junction nucleotides: 16. Germline CDR1 and CDR2: MNHNY and SVGAGI (reference sequence). CDR3 in DNA: TGTGCCAGCAGTTTCACTTCCGACAGGGAATACGGGCAGCCCCAGCATTTT. Protein: CASSFTSDREYGQPQHF.

This clonotype was recorded many times. The chain is built from TRBV7-3 and TRBJ2-2, with 12 nucleotides matching TRBD2. The CDR3 loop spans 17 amino acids. The V segment lost 5 bases and the J segment 7 bases; nucleotides outside the gene matches: 11. Germline V CDR1 and CDR2: SGHTA, FQGTGA. CDR3 residues: CASSMTSGSRSGGELFF. CDR3 in DNA: TGTGCCAGCAGCATGACTAGCGGGAGCAGGTCAGGCGGGGAGCTGTTTTTT.

In this sample, this clonotype turned up a few times. The rearrangement joins TRBV29-1 to TRBJ1-5; D is possibly TRBD1 (5 bases). Germline loops: CDR1 SQVTM, CDR2 ANQGSEA. The ends were cut back, 6 bases at V and 5 bases at J, with 11 bases in the middle. This CDR3 has 12 residues. The CDR3 DNA sequence: TGCAGCGTCTGTTGGGGGGATCAGCCCCAGCATTTT. This encodes CSVCWGDQPQHF.

The table lists this clonotype with many counts. The chain has TRBV10-2 and TRBJ1-3; D is possibly TRBD1 (6 bases). The germline V and J ends were trimmed by 2 bases and 3 bases, with 14 bases remaining between them. There are 16 residues in the CDR3. Germline CDR1 WSHSY, CDR2 SAAADI. CDR3 DNA sequence: TGCGCCAGCAGTGAGGGGTCGACAGGAAGTGGAAACACCATATATTTT. Translating gives CASSEGSTGSGNTIYF.

This clonotype turned up a few times. CDR3: CASVPKASGNTIYF. In nucleotides, the CDR3 is TGTGCCAGCGTACCTAAGGCCTCTGGAAACACCATATATTTT. The chain joins TRBV28 to TRBJ1-3; D ambiguous. Germline V gene sequence: CDR1 MDHEN, CDR2 SYDVKM. V was shortened by 8 bases and J by 0 bases, with 11 bases between the two germline ends. CDR3 length equals 14 residues.

This clonotype has ten or more counts. The chain has TRBV7-9 and TRBJ2-1; TRBD2 matches 14 bases. This CDR3 has 14 residues. J was trimmed by 13 bases and V by 5 bases; bases with no gene match: 7. Germline CDR1 reads SEHNR; CDR2 reads FQNEAQ (reference sequence). The CDR3 loop is CASSPRTSGRSQFF. DNA for the CDR3: TGTGCCAGCAGCCCAAGGACTAGCGGGAGGTCACAGTTCTTC.

This clonotype has more than one count but fewer than ten. The chain couples TRBV29-1 to TRBJ2-7; D might be TRBD2 (5 bases). The V and J ends lost 6 bases and 3 bases respectively, with 15 bases between them. The CDR3 totals 13 residues. Looked up from germline, CDR1 is SQVTM and CDR2 is ANQGSEA. CDR3 bases: TGCAGCGTAGCCTCTCCCCGGGACTACGAGCAGTACTTC. Protein sequence: CSVASPRDYEQYF.

This clonotype was detected ten times or more. The V and J genes are TRBV7-6 and TRBJ1-1; maybe TRBD1 (5 bases). V gave up 5 bases and J gave up 5 bases, with 9 bases separating them. This CDR3 contains 12 residues. The germline gives CDR1 SGHVS, CDR2 FNYEAQ. The CDR3 DNA reads TGTGCCAGCAGCCTCCGGGGGACTGAAGCTTTCTTT. Translation: CASSLRGTEAFF.

This clonotype was detected ten times or more. This chain joins TRBV7-9 and TRBJ1-2; tentatively, D is TRBD1 (6 bases). Trimming took off 3 bases at V and 9 bases at J, with 23 bases between the two ends. This CDR3 is 16 amino acids long. Germline V CDR1 and CDR2: SEHNR, FQNEAQ (reference sequence). CDR3 nucleotides: TGTGCCAGCAGCTTCCTAGACAGGTCCGGGCCTAATAGCTACACCTTC. Translation gives CASSFLDRSGPNSYTF. The variable domain in full, completed from reference TRBV7-9 and TRBJ1-2, reads DTGVSQNPRHKITKRGQNVTFRCDPISEHNRLYWYRQTLGQGPEFLTYFQNEAQLEKSRLLSDRFSAERPKGSFSTLEIQRTEQGDSAMYLCASSFLDRSGPNSYTFGSGTRLTVV.

This clonotype was found a few times. The chain recombines TRBV7-9 with TRBJ1-1, with a tentative D call TRBD1 (5 bases). Per the germline V gene, CDR1 is SEHNR and CDR2 is FQNEAQ (reference sequence). The CDR3 is made up of 12 amino acids. Between the trimmed V and J ends, which lost 3 bases and 6 bases, there was a span of 8 bases. This CDR3 is CASSLQGPEAFF. The CDR3 nucleotides read TGTGCCAGCAGCTTGCAGGGACCTGAAGCTTTCTTT.

The V call is TRBV10-3, the J call TRBJ2-7; TRBD1 matches at 8 bases. The CDR3 spans 15 residues. V lost 6 bases and J lost 1; bases outside the gene matches: 8. Germline V gene data show CDR1 as ENHRY and CDR2 as SYGVKD. The CDR3 spells CAIRGSGQGSYEQYF. CDR3 nucleotides: TGTGCCATCAGGGGATCTGGACAGGGTTCCTACGAGCAGTACTTC.

A word on this clonotype: With a much larger clone just one base away, this may be a read error. The chain couples TRBV6-5 to TRBJ1-2, with a possible D match to TRBD1 (5 bases). Per the germline V gene, CDR1 is MNHEY and CDR2 is SVGAGI. The CDR3 runs to 16 residues. V shed 0 bases and J shed 6 bases, with 17 bases lying between them. CDR3 in DNA: TGTGCCAGCAGTTACTCGGGAGGGGAGGACCCTGATGGCTACACCTTC. Encoded protein: CASSYSGGEDPDGYTF.

This clonotype has at least ten counts. The J gene is TRBJ2-1, the V gene TRBV6-2 or TRBV6-3; possibly TRBD1 for D (6 bases). CDR1 is MNHEY and CDR2 is SVGEGT in the germline V gene. The CDR3 is 14 residues long. With 4 bases removed from V and 4 bases from J, the gap between germline ends came to 11 bases. This CDR3 reads CASSFWTEYNEQFF. CDR3 in DNA: TGTGCCAGCAGTTTTTGGACAGAATACAATGAGCAGTTCTTC.